This TCR beta chain was captured in a study of glioma-infiltrating T cells after dendritic cell vaccination. Data came from immunoSEQ multiplex PCR; TCRdb stores just in-frame clones and leaves some out. The repertoire holds 55,000 to 75,000 clones, with around 83% as singletons. Time point noted: after dendritic cell vaccination, including at tumor progression/relapse. This clone was recorded once. Here the sequenced sample was blood, taken after dendritic cell vaccination. This TCR came from a human donor with glioblastoma.

The DNA for the CDR3 is TGTGCCAGCAGCAGCGGTTTGGGAGGCTACACCTTC. Its protein is CASSSGLGGYTF. The V call is TRBV5-5, the J call TRBJ1-2; no reliable D call. V lost 4 bases to trimming and J lost 8 bases, with 12 bases between them. Germline V lookup: CDR1 SGHKS, CDR2 YYEKEE (reference sequence). CDR3 length equals 12 residues.